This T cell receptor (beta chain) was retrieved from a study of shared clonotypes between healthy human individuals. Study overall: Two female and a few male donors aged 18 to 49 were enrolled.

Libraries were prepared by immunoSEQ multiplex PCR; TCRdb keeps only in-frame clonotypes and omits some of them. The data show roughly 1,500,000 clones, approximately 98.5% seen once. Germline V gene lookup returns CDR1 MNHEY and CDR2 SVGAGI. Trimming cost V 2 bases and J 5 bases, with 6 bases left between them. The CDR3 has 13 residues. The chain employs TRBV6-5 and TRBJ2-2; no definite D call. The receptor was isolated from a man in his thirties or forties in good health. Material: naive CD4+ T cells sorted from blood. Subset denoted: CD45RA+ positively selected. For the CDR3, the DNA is TGTGCCAGCAGTTACGGGGTGACCGGGGAGCTGTTTTTT. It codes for CASSYGVTGELFF.